Here is one TCR beta chain with its context. As yet, its antigen is unknown. TCRdb processed the reads anew with MiXCR; each CDR3 protein has one entry. Of 290,000 or so distinct CDR3 sequences listed, about a quarter are singletons. This sample was included in a study of T cell repertoires in cytomegalovirus infection. Looking at the study overall: A matching HLA type, together with CMV infection, was signaled by public TCR beta signatures. Study-level points and caveats: CMV-specific TCR beta clonotypes restricted by HLA-C were the ones dominating the ex vivo response.

V dropped 6 bases and J dropped 4; count of bases not matched to a gene: 10. CDR3 size: 14 residues. Germline CDR1 is SGHDT and CDR2 is YYEEEE. Specimen: PBMCs. This TCR was recovered from a human donor in good health (CMV status not recorded). Some clones in this sample may be carry-over from other donors' samples. V and J are TRBV5-6 and TRBJ2-7, with TRBD2 matching 7 bases. For the CDR3, the DNA is TGTGCCAGCATCGGACTAGTGGTGGGGTACGAGCAGTACTTC. This encodes CASIGLVVGYEQYF.